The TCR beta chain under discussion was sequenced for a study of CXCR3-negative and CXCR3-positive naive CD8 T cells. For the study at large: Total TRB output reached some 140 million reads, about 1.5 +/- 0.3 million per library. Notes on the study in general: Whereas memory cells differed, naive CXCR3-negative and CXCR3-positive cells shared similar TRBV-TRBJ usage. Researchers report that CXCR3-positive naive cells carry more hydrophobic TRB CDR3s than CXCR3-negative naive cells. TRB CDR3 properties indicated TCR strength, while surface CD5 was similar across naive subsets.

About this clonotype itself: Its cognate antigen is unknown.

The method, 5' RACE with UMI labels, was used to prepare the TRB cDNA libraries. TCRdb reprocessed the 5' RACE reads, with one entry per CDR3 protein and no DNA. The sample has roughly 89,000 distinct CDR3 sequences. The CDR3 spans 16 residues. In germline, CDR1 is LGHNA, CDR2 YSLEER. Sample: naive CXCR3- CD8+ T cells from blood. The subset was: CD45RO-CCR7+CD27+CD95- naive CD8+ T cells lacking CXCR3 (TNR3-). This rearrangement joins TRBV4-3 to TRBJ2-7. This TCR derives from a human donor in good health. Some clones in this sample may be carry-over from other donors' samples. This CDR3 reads CASSQDIGGVSYEQYF.